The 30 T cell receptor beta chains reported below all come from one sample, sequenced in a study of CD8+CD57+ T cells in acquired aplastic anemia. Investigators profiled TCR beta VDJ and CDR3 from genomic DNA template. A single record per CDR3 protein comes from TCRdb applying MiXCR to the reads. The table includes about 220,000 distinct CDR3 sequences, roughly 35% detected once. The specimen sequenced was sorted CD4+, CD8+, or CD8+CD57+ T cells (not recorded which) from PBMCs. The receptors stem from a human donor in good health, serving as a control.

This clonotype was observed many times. The CDR3 coding sequence is TGCAGTGCTATGGACAGGGGGCAAGAGACCCAGTACTTC. Translating it yields CSAMDRGQETQYF. The chain uses TRBV20-1 and TRBJ2-5; 10 bases match TRBD1. The CDR3 length is 13 residues. Germline-derived CDR1 and CDR2 are DFQATT and SNEGSKA (reference sequence). The J segment lost 2 bases and the V segment lost 4 bases, leaving 1 base of the junction unmatched.

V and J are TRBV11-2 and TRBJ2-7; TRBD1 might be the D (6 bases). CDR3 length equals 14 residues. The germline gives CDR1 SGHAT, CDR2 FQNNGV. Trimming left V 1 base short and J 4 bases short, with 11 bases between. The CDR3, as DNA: TGTGCCAGCAGCTTAGGGGACATCCTTTACGAGCAGTACTTC. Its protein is CASSLGDILYEQYF.

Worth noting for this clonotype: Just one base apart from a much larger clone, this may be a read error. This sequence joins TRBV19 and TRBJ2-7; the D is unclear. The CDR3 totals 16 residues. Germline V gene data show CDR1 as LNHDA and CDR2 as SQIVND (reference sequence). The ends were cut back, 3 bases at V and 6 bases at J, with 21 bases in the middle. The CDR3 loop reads CASSMRGGPQASEQYF. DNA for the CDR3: TGTGCCAGTAGTATGAGAGGCGGACCGCAAGCCTCCGAGCAGTACTTC.

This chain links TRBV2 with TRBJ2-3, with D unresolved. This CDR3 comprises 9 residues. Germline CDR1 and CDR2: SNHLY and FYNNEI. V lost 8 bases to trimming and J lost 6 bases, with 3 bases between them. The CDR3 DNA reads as TGTGCCAGCCACGATACGCAGTATTTT. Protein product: CASHDTQYF. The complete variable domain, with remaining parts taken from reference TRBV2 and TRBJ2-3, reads EPEVTQTPSHQVTQMGQEVILRCVPISNHLYFYWYRQILGQKVEFLVSFYNNEISEKSEIFDDQFSVERPDGSNFTLKIRSTKLEDSAMYFCASHDTQYFGPGTRLTVL.

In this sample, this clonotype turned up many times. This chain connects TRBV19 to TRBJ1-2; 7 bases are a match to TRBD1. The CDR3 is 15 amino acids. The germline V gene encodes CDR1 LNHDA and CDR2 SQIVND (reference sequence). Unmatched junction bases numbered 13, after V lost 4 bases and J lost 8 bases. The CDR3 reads CASSSLFSGTVGYTF. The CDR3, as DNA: TGTGCCAGTAGTAGTCTATTCTCCGGGACAGTCGGCTACACCTTC.

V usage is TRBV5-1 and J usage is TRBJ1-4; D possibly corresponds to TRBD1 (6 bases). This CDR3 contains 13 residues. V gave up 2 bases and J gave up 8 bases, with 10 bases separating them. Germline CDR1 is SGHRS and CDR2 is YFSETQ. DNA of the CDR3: TGCGCCAGCAGCTTCGGGGGGCAGGAAAAACTGTTTTTT. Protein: CASSFGGQEKLFF.

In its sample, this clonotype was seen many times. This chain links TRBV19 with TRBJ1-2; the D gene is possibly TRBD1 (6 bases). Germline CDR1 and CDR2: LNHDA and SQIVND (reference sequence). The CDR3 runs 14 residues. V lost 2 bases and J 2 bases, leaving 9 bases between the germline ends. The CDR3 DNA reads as TGTGCCAGTAGTATAAAACAGGGAAACTATGGCTACACCTTC. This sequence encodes CASSIKQGNYGYTF.

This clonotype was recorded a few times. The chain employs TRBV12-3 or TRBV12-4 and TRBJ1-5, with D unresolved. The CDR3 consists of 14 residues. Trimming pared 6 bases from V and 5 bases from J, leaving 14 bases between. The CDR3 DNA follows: TGTGCCAGCAGCCCCAGCCATGGGTATCAGCCCCAGCATTTT. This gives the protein CASSPSHGYQPQHF.

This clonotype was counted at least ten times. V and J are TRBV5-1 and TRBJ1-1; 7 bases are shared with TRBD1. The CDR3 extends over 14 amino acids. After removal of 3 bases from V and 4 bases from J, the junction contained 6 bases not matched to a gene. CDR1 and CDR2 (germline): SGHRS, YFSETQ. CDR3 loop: CASSSRTGTTEAFF. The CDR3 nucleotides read TGCGCCAGCAGCTCGAGGACAGGTACCACTGAAGCTTTCTTT.

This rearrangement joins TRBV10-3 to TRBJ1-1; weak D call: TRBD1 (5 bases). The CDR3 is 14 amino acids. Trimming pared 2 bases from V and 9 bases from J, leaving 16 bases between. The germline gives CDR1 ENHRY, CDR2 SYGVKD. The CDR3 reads CAISEGGSGSKAFF. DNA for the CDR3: TGTGCCATCAGTGAGGGGGGGTCTGGGAGTAAAGCTTTCTTT.

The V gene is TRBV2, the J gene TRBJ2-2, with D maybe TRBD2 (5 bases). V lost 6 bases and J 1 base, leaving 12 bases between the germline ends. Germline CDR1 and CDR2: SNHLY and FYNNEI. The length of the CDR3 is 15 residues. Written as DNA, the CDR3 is TGTGCCAGCAGCCGATGGACTGAGAACACCGGGGAGCTGTTTTTT. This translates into CASSRWTENTGELFF.

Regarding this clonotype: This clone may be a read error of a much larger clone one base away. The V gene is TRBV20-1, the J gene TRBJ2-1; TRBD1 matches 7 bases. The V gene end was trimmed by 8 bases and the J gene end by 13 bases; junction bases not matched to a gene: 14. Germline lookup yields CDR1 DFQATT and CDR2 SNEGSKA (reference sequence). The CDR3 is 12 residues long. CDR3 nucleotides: TGCAGTCCATCTGAGGGGGCGCGGATCCAGTTCTTC. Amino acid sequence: CSPSEGARIQFF.

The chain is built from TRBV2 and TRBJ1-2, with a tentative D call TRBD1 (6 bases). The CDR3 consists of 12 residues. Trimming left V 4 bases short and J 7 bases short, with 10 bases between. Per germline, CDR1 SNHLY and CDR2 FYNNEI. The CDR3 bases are TGTGCCAGCAGTGTGATCAGGGGTGGCTACACCTTC. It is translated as CASSVIRGGYTF.

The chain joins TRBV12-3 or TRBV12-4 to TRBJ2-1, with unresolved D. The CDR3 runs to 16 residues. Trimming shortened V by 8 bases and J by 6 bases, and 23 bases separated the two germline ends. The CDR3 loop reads CASSPPSPPPSNEQFF. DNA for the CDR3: TGTGCCAGCTCACCACCCTCACCCCCCCCCTCCAATGAGCAGTTCTTC.

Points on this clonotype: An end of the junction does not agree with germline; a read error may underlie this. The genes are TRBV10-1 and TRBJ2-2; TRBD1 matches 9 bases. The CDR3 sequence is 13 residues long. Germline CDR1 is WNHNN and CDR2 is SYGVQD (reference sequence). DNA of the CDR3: TGTGCCAGCAGCGACAGGGGGACCGGGGAGCTGTTTTTT. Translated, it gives CASSDRGTGELFF.

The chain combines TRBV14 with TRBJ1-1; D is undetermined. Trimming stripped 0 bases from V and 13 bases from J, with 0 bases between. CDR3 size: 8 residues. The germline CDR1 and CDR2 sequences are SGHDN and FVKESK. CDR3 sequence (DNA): TGTGCCAGCAGCCAAGATTTCTTT. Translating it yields CASSQDFF.

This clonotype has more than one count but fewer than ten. The CDR3 region has the DNA TGTGCCAGCAGCTTAGGTTATGGGGACAGACAAGAGACCCAGTACTTC. Translated: CASSLGYGDRQETQYF. The J gene is TRBJ2-5, the V gene TRBV11-3; 7 nucleotides line up with TRBD1. Germline CDR1 SGHNT, CDR2 YENEEA. V shed 1 base, J shed 2 bases, and the junction held 7 bases outside the gene matches. The CDR3 runs 16 residues.

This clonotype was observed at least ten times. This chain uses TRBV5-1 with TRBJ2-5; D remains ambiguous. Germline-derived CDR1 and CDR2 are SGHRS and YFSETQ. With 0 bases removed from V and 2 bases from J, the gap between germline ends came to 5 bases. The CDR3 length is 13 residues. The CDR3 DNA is TGCGCCAGCAGCTTGGGGGTACAAGAGACCCAGTACTTC. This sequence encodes CASSLGVQETQYF.

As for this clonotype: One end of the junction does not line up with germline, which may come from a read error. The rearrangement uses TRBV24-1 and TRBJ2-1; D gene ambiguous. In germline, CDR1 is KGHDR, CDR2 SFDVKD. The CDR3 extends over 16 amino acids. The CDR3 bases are TGTGCCACCAGCCATCGGACCTCGAGCTTCTACAATGGGCAGTTCTTC. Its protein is CATSHRTSSFYNGQFF.

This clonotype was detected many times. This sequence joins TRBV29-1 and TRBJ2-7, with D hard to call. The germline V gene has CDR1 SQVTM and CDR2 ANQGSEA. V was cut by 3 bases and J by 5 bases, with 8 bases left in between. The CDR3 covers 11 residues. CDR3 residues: CSVDVSDEQYF. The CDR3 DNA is TGCAGCGTTGACGTGTCAGACGAGCAGTACTTC.

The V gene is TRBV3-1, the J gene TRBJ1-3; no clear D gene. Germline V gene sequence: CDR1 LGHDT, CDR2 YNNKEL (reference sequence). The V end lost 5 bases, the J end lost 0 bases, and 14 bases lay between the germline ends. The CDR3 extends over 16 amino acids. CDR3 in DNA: TGTGCCAGCAGCTACGGACGGACGGTCTCTGGAAACACCATATATTTT. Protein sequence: CASSYGRTVSGNTIYF.

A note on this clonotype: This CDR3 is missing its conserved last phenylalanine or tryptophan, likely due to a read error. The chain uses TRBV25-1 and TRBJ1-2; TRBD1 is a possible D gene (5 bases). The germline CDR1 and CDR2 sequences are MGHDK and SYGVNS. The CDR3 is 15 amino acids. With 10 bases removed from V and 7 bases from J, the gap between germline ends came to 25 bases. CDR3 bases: TGTGCCAACAGCGACCCAGGGACCCTACCTCTTGGCTACACCCTC. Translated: CANSDPGTLPLGYTL.

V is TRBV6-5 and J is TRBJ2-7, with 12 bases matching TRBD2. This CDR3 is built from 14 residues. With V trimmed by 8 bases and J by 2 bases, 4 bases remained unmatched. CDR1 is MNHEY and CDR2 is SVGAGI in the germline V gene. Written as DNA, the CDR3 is TGTGCCAGCCGTTGGACTAGCGGGACCTACGAGCAGTACTTC. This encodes CASRWTSGTYEQYF.

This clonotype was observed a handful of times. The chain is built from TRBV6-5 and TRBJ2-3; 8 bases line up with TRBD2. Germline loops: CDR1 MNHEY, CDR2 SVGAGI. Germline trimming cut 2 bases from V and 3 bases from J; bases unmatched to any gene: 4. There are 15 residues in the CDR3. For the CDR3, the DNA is TGTGCCAGCAGTTACAGGGCTAGCGGGACAGATACGCAGTATTTT. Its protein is CASSYRASGTDTQYF.

CDR3 residues: CATSRAPGVSSYEQYF. In nucleotides, the CDR3 is TGTGCCACCAGCAGGGCTCCCGGGGTGAGCTCCTACGAGCAGTACTTC. This chain links TRBV15 with TRBJ2-7; possible D gene TRBD2, 5 bases. CDR1 is LNHNV, CDR2 YYDKDF, per germline (reference sequence). The CDR3 sequence is 16 residues long. Between the trimmed V and J ends, which lost 3 bases and 0 bases, there was a span of 15 bases.

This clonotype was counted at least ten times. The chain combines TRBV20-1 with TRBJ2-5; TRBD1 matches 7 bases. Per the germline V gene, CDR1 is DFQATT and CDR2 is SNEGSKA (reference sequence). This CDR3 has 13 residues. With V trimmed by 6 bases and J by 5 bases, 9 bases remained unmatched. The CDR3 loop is CSAESRRGETQYF. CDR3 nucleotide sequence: TGCAGTGCAGAGTCCCGCAGGGGGGAGACCCAGTACTTC.

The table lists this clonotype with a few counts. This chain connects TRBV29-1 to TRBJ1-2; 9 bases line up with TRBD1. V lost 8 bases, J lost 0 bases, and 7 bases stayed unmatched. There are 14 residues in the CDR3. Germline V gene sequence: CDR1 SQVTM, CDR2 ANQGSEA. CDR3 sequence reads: CSTTGGGTNYGYTF. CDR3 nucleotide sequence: TGCAGCACGACAGGGGGGGGAACTAACTATGGCTACACCTTC.

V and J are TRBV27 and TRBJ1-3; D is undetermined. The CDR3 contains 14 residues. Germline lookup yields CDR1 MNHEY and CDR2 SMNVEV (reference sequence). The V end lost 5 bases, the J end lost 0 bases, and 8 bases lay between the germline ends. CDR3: CASSTSYSGNTIYF. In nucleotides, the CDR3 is TGTGCCAGCAGTACTTCCTACTCTGGAAACACCATATATTTT.

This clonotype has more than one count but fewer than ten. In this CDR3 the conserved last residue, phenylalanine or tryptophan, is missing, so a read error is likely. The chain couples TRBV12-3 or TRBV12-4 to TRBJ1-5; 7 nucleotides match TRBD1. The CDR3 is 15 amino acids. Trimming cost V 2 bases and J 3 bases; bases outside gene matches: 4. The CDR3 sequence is CASSLQGQYNQPQHL. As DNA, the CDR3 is TGTGCCAGCAGTTTACAGGGACAGTACAATCAGCCCCAGCATCTT.

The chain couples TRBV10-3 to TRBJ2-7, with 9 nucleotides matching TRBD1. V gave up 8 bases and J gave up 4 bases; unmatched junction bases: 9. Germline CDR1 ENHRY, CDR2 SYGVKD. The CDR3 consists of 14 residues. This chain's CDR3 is CAIAVPGQGYEQYF. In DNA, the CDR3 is TGTGCCATCGCGGTTCCGGGACAGGGATACGAGCAGTACTTC.